This note documents a single T cell receptor (beta chain) sequence. Its antigen has not been determined. The input lacks base qualities; no much larger clone sits a single base away. The library was prepared using RACE. The run used a NextSeq 500. Library preparation attached unique molecular identifiers to individual cDNA molecules for quantitative, reproducible TCR counting. For every blood RNA sample, sequencing covered both the TCR alpha and TCR beta chains. The source study handled its data this way. Samples had a median of around 92,000 TCRs, with a range from about 23,224 to 750,000. V, J and CDR3 annotation of the TCR reads was performed with the Decombinator software suite. To make PS versus PT1 abundance plots, every sample was subsampled to the same number of TCRs (28,000). TCRs were defined as expanded if absent before sensitization and observed at least eight times at the 2-week time point. TCRdb reanalyzed the raw reads on its own, using fastp at Q25 for trimming and MiXCR for clone calling, and kept in-frame beta chains. One record per CDR3 amino acid sequence lists the most common genes and DNA. For this entry, the V and J calls and clone size follow TCRdb and not the study's own pipeline. Present in this sample are tens of thousands of distinct CDR3 sequences, 9.5% to 13% of which were seen just once. The ten largest clones represent roughly 5.3% of the sample.

The time point label here, explained by the study, means: pre-sensitization, week 0. The treatment or condition label for this specimen denotes: therapeutic diphenylcyclopropenone sensitization with weekly scalp DPC. At every patch-test visit, the blood draw took place before the patch test was put on. Patients were considered eligible if aged 18 to 70, diagnosed with alopecia and deemed suitable for DPC therapy, and patients were excluded if pregnant. Total RNA was extracted from unfractionated whole blood that had been collected in Tempus Blood RNA tubes. The data originate from a study of human T cells and chemical hapten exposure (dated by TCRdb to 2020 to 2023). Broadly, across the study: For sensitization, 2% DPC in acetone was applied to a roughly 2 cm by roughly 2 cm area of upper inner arm skin. Patients additionally received weekly therapeutic DPC doses to the scalp throughout the roughly 25-week study period. Patch testing was performed on the upper back with Finn chambers containing 0.01% DPC, and the patch tests were scored after 6 days according to International Contact Dermatitis Research Group standards. Alopecia areata with under or over 50% scalp involvement, alopecia totalis and alopecia universalis were represented in the patient cohort, which was mostly female. Libraries were pooled for sequencing, and per-sample TCR yields varied mainly because of small differences in library volumes within the pool. Peripheral blood TCR repertoire changes were tracked in vivo in alopecia patients during primary and secondary sensitization to the hapten diphenylcyclopropenone (DPC). Blood was sampled from patients pre-sensitization (week 0) and at 2, 6 and about 24 weeks after DPC sensitization. Approximately 28 alopecia patients gave blood for TCR sequencing at one to four time points (pre-sensitization, 2, 6 and 24 weeks). Study-level results and caveats: DPC sensitization did not change how many TCRs were above 1 in 1000 frequency, and no evidence was found of alterations in global repertoire structure. Significantly more large CDR3 similarity clusters were formed by expanded TCRs than by pre-sensitization or healthy control sets, consistent with antigen-driven responses. Because all patients had alopecia, a presumed autoimmune disease, the immune response of the patients might differ from that of healthy individuals. After repeated subsampling, the strength of the expansion versus patch-test correlation and the threshold at which it became significant changed. A positive correlation was found between the number of PT1 expanded TCRs and patch test score, with significance reached at thresholds 8, 16 and 32 but not 4.

The TCR originated in a woman aged 45-60 years with alopecia areata. Some clones in this sample may be carry-over from other donors' samples. Sequenced here: whole blood, sampled in connection with sensitization to the hapten diphenylcyclopropenone (DPC).

The DNA reads as follows: TGCGCCAGCAGGATCTACAGGGGAGGCCCGAACACCGGGGAGCTGTTTTTT. Its amino acids are CASRIYRGGPNTGELFF. The V and J segments used are TRBV10-1 and TRBJ2-2; the best D guess is TRBD1, with 7 bases matching. CDR1 WNHNN and CDR2 SYGVQD were looked up in the germline V gene (reference sequence). The V end loses 6 bases and the J end loses 0 bases, and a stretch of 17 bases separates them. The CDR3, cysteine through phenylalanine, is 17 amino acids long. The entry retains the CDR3 DNA only, 51 bases that are in frame from base 1.